This T cell receptor (beta chain) was sequenced during a study of T cell responses to AZD1222 COVID-19 vaccine. Study results and limitations: Only six AZD1222 recipients tested seropositive at baseline. The CD4 TCRs associated with vaccination extended across spike and predominated at 160-218 and 743-854. Donors were largely white British and mainly female; clonal diversity was possibly underestimated.

Second-dose schedules of about 4 or about 12 weeks were combined. The assay was immunoSEQ multiplex PCR, and TCRdb's table has in-frame clones only and misses some. The repertoire holds some 84,000 clones, with 87% as singletons. Comments on this clone: Its target is unknown.

The CDR3 totals 14 residues. Germline V CDR1 and CDR2: LGHDT, YNNKEL (reference sequence). The V end was cut by 4 bases, the J end by 7 bases, with 17 bases between. This TCR was sampled from an adult who received the AZD1222 COVID-19 vaccine. The chain couples TRBV3-1 (or the pseudogene TRBV3-2) to TRBJ2-7; a weak D match, TRBD2 (6 bases). This sample comprised peripheral blood, obtained 28 days after the second AZD1222 dose. In DNA form, the CDR3 reads TGTGCCAGCAGCCCGGGACTCCCTCCGATTGAGCAGTACTTC. Translation: CASSPGLPPIEQYF.